Listed below are T cell receptor beta chains from one sample, sequenced in a study of shared clonotypes between healthy human individuals. Produced via immunoSEQ multiplex PCR; TCRdb's table is partial and in-frame only. The sample records under 600,000 clones, around 97% being singletons. The sequencing sample was made of naive CD4+ T cells sorted from blood. The receptors originated from a woman in her 30s in good health. The CDR3 runs from the conserved cysteine through the conserved F or W. The D gene is left open where the match is weak. Part of the rows lack a size; the others show once, few, many or a class for expanded clones.

v_gene	abundance	j_gene	d_gene	CDR3nt	CDR3aa
TRBV7-6	-	TRBJ2-7	TRBD2	TGTGCCAGCAGCTTACTGGTTGGCGGGAGGGCCCTCGAGCAGTACTTC	CASSLLVGGRALEQYF
TRBV28	-	TRBJ1-1	TRBD1	TGTGCCAGCGGCCCAAGGGGGCGGCGTACTGAAGCTTTCTTT	CASGPRGRRTEAFF
TRBV4-1	-	TRBJ1-5	TRBD1	TGCGCCAGCAGCCAAGCGATGGTGACAGGGCGCCATAGCAATCAGCCCCAGCATTTT	CASSQAMVTGRHSNQPQHF
TRBV28	-	TRBJ1-1	TRBD1	TGTGCCAGCACAGGGGGGGGGACCTTGACTGAAGCTTTCTTT	CASTGGGTLTEAFF
TRBV10-1	-	TRBJ1-3	-	TGCGCCAGCAGTAACGGACAGAATCTCTCTGGAAACACCATATATTTT	CASSNGQNLSGNTIYF
TRBV28	-	TRBJ2-5	TRBD1	TGTGCCAGCAGTTCCCCACAGGGGAGAGGAGAGACCCAGTACTTC	CASSSPQGRGETQYF
TRBV11-2	-	TRBJ2-3	TRBD1	TGTGCCAGCAGACACCGCGACAGGGATCCAGATACGCAGTATTTT	CASRHRDRDPDTQYF
TRBV5-1	-	TRBJ2-7	TRBD2	TGCGCCAGCAGCTCCGGGAGGGGGGGGTTGCCATCCTACGAGCAGTACTTC	CASSSGRGGLPSYEQYF
TRBV30	-	TRBJ2-1	-	TGTGCCTGGGCCCCAAGTCGGGATGAGCAGTTCTTC	CAWAPSRDEQFF
TRBV7-9	-	TRBJ2-2	-	TGTGCCAGCAGCTTAACTAGCACCGGGGAGCTGTTTTTT	CASSLTSTGELFF
TRBV27	-	TRBJ2-7	-	TGTGCCAGCAGTGGCGTTAAAAGGGCAGGCGAGCAGTACTTC	CASSGVKRAGEQYF
TRBV7-7	once	TRBJ2-3	TRBD2	TGTGCCAGCAGCTTACTAGCGGGAGGGACAGATACGCAGTATTTT	CASSLLAGGTDTQYF
TRBV7-6	-	TRBJ2-7	-	TGTGCCAGCAGCTTAGCACGGGGCGGCTACGAGCAGTACTTC	CASSLARGGYEQYF
TRBV30	-	TRBJ1-4	TRBD1	TGTGGGGGACAGGGACTCGAGCAAAAACTGTTTTTT	CGGQGLEQKLFF
TRBV7-9	-	TRBJ2-5	TRBD2	TGTGCCAGCAGCTTAGCGGGTGGAGCGGGAGGGCTGGAGACCCAGTACTTC	CASSLAGGAGGLETQYF
TRBV29-1	-	TRBJ2-4	-	TGCAGCGTTGAATCTGGGGGGCTTGGAAACATTCAGTACTTC	CSVESGGLGNIQYF
TRBV11-1	-	TRBJ1-1	TRBD1	TGTGCCAGCAGCCGCCCCGACAGGGGTTGGACTGAAGCTTTCTTT	CASSRPDRGWTEAFF
TRBV11-2	-	TRBJ2-1	TRBD2	TGTGCCAGCAGCTTAAGGACTAGCGGGAGAATTATCTTAGGCAATGAGCAGTTCTTC	CASSLRTSGRIILGNEQFF
TRBV10-1	-	TRBJ2-7	-	TGCGCCAGCAGCCCGGGTCCTTACTACGAGCAGTACTTC	CASSPGPYYEQYF
TRBV4-1	few	TRBJ1-5	-	TGCGCCAGCAGCCATTGGCGAGTCAATCAGCCCCAGCATTTT	CASSHWRVNQPQHF
TRBV29-1	-	TRBJ2-5	-	TGCAGCGTCCGCCCAGCAAACCAAGAGACCCAGTACTTC	CSVRPANQETQYF
TRBV28	-	TRBJ2-7	-	TGTGCCAGCCTTGTGGGAGCGGGACATCCCTACGAGCAGTACTTC	CASLVGAGHPYEQYF
TRBV5-1	-	TRBJ2-7	TRBD2	TGCGCCAGCAGCTTGACTAGCGGGAGCCACGAGCAGTACTTC	CASSLTSGSHEQYF
TRBV18	-	TRBJ1-4	-	TGTGCCAGCTCACCACCCGGCCAGGGTGGAGAAAAACTGTTTTTT	CASSPPGQGGEKLFF
TRBV11-1	-	TRBJ2-5	TRBD2	TGTGCCAGCAGCCCCCGCGGGAGGGTAGAGACCCAGTACTTC	CASSPRGRVETQYF
TRBV6-1	-	TRBJ2-7	-	TGTGCCAGCAGTGGGACATTCCCCTACGAGCAGTACTTC	CASSGTFPYEQYF
TRBV6-5	-	TRBJ2-7	-	TGTGCCAGCCGTAGTTATGAAGCCTCCTACGAGCAGTACTTC	CASRSYEASYEQYF
TRBV15	-	TRBJ2-1	-	TGTGCCACCTCGGTACAGGGCCAATTGCGGAATGAGCAGTTCTTC	CATSVQGQLRNEQFF
TRBV5-1	-	TRBJ2-1	-	TGCGCCAGCAGCTTGACGGTCAGGGGGACTACAAACAATGAGCAGTTCTTC	CASSLTVRGTTNNEQFF
TRBV7-9	few	TRBJ2-2	-	TGTGCCAGCAGCCAGGACGCGAACACCGGGGAGCTGTTTTTT	CASSQDANTGELFF
TRBV5-1	once	TRBJ2-7	TRBD2	TGCGCCAGCACCGCGGCTAGCGGAGCCTACGAGCAGTACTTC	CASTAASGAYEQYF
TRBV7-9	-	TRBJ2-3	-	TGTGCCAGCAGCGAAAAGGGGACGCAGTATTTT	CASSEKGTQYF
TRBV5-1	-	TRBJ2-7	-	TGCGCCAGCAGCTTTTTATCCAGGAGCTCCTACGAGCAGTACTTC	CASSFLSRSSYEQYF
TRBV25-1	-	TRBJ2-7	TRBD1	TGTGCCAGCAGTGAATTTACTTTGGCAGGGGGCCGGTACGAGCAGTACTTC	CASSEFTLAGGRYEQYF
TRBV12-5	-	TRBJ1-1	-	TGTGCTAGTGGTTTGAGGGCAGGCACTGAAGCTTTCTTT	CASGLRAGTEAFF
TRBV7-6	-	TRBJ1-3	-	TGTGCCAGCAGCTTATCGTTTCCTGGAAACACCATATATTTT	CASSLSFPGNTIYF
TRBV5-1	-	TRBJ2-1	-	TGCGCCAGCAGCTTCACGGCCGACTCCACTGAGCAGTTCTTC	CASSFTADSTEQFF
TRBV5-5	-	TRBJ1-3	-	TGTGCCAGCAGCAAGACGGAGAGGATGAACACCATATATTTT	CASSKTERMNTIYF
TRBV2	-	TRBJ2-2	TRBD1	TGTGCCAGCACCCGGGACAGGGGGTCCACCGGGGAGCTGTTTTTT	CASTRDRGSTGELFF
TRBV5-4	-	TRBJ1-3	-	TGTGCCAGCAGCTCGGCCGGCCGCTCTGGAAACACCATATATTTT	CASSSAGRSGNTIYF